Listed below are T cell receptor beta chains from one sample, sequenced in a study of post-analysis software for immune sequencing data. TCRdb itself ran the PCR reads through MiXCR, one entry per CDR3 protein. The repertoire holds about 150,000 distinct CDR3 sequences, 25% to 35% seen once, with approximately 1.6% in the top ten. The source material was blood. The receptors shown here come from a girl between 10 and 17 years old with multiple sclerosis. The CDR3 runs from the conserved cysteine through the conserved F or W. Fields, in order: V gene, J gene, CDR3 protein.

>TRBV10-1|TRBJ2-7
CASRPGSYVYEQYF
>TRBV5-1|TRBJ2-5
CASSRGQGLETQYF
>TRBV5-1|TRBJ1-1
CARSLNMRNNEAFF
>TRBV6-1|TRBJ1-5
CASTTGARVSRDQPQHF
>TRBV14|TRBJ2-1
CASSPGTNNNEQFF
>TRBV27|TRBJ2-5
CASSPLHAGEETQYF
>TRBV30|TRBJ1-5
CAWSVTGTRDQPQHF
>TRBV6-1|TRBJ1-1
CAISDPGLKAFF
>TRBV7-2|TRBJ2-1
CASSSVFDPNNEQFF
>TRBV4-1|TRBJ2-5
CASSQVLAGGGQETQYF
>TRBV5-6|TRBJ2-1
CASSLAIRTAQVDEQFF
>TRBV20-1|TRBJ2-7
CSARVPGRGSYEQYF
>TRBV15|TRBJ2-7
CATSRGTSGSEQYF
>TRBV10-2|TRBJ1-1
CASLSPDSNPEAFF
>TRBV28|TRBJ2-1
CASSLLNSYNEQFF
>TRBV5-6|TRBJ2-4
CASSRLTGGLAKNIQYF
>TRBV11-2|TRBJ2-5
CASSLFGATIDSFQYF
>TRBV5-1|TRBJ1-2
CASSSGRAGPPGGYGYTF
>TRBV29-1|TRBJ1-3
CSVARAEGNTIYF
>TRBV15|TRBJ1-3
CATSRPTGPGTIYF
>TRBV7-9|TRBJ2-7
CASSLMQTEQYF
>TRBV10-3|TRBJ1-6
CAISDIPGQGLNSPLHF
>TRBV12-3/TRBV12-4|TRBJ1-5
CASSLDTGHNQPQHF
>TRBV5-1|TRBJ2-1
CASTRDIEQFF
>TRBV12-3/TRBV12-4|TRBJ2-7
CANSPTWGAREQYF
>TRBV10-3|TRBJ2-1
CAISAPTSGRAGEQFF
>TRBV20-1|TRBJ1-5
CSAKGQGRQPQHF
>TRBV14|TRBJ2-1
CASSATYNEQFF
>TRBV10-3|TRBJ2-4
CAIRDREGENIQYF
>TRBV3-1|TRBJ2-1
CASSVVESGSRNNEQFF
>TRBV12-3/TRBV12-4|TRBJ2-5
CASSLRWDPSETQYF
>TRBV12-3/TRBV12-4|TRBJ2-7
CASRPPPGQFTYEQYF
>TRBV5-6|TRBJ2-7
CASSLLVAYEQYF
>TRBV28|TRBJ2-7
CASTGEGQGPNERYF
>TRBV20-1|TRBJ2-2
CSARGSGRAGTNTGELFF
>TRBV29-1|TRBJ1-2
CSVGDERGGYTF
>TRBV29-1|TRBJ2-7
CSVNIDLTYPNYEQYF
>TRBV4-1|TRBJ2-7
CASSHLIAAFYEQYF
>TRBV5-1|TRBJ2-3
CASSHLAGAGTDTQYF
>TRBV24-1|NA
CATRGTSSYEQYF
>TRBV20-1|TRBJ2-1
CSARVAISYNEQFF
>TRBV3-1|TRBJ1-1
CASSHPRGATTEAFF
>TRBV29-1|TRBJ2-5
CSVAASSNEQYF
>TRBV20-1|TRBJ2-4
CSARDSRTENIQYF
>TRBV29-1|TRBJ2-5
CSVRRYRGSQETQYF
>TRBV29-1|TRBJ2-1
CSVQPGGGYNEQFF
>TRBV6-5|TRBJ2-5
CASSLQGRYRETQYF
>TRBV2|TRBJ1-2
CASSDTSSTPWRGDGYTF
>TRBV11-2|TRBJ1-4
CASSYNNRGEKLFF
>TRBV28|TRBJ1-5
CASGRGDQPQHF
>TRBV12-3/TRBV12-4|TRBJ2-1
CASSLGTFNEQFF
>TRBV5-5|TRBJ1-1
CASSSTIDTEAFF
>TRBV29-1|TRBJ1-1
CSVERVTENTEAFF